The entry that follows covers one TCR beta chain sequence. V shed 4 bases and J 1 base; nucleotides not matched to a gene: 7. The CDR3 is made up of 15 amino acids. The germline gives CDR1 SGHNT, CDR2 YYREEE (reference sequence). The assay was immunoSEQ multiplex PCR, and TCRdb's table has in-frame clones only and misses some. Of 100,000 or so clones listed, roughly 86% were seen once; the top ten hold under 1.5%. This entry belongs to a study of T cell responses to AZD1222 COVID-19 vaccine. The sequencing here drew on peripheral blood, taken on day 0 of AZD1222 vaccination. The TCR originated in an adult in good health. The chain employs TRBV5-4 and TRBJ2-5; 7 positions match TRBD1. In nucleotides, the CDR3 is TGTGCCAGCAGCGGGAAGGGACAGCTCCAAGAGACCCAGTACTTC. This gives the protein CASSGKGQLQETQYF.